The 8 T cell receptor beta chains in this list originate from one sample, sequenced in a study of CD8+CD57+ T cells in acquired aplastic anemia. Profiling of TCR beta VDJ combinations and CDR3 sequences used genomic DNA as template. TCRdb processed the reads anew with MiXCR; each CDR3 protein has one entry. Of hundreds of thousands of distinct CDR3 sequences listed, under 80% are singletons. Sequencing was performed on sorted CD4+, CD8+, or CD8+CD57+ T cells (not recorded which) from PBMCs. The receptors were sampled from a human donor in good health, serving as a control.

This sequence joins TRBV7-2 and TRBJ2-5; D remains unclear. CDR1 is SGHTA, CDR2 FQGNSA, per germline. The ends were cut back, 5 bases at V and 14 bases at J, with 27 bases in the middle. The CDR3 is 15 amino acids. CDR3: CASSRESVETEYFYF. In DNA, the CDR3 is TGTGCCAGCAGCCGTGAGTCAGTAGAGACCGAGTACTTCTACTTC.

This clonotype was recorded many times. This chain links TRBV7-9 with TRBJ2-7; D unresolved. Germline V gives CDR1 SEHNR, CDR2 FQNEAQ (reference sequence). V lost 7 bases to trimming and J lost 4 bases, with 11 bases between them. The CDR3 length is 12 residues. This CDR3 reads CASTREGYEQYF. The CDR3 DNA sequence: TGTGCCAGCACCCGTGAAGGGTACGAGCAGTACTTC.

There are many counts of this clonotype. J is TRBJ1-1 and V is TRBV5-1; D ambiguous. Looked up from germline, CDR1 is SGHRS and CDR2 is YFSETQ. There are 15 residues in the CDR3. The ends were cut back, 5 bases at V and 0 bases at J, with 14 bases in the middle. In DNA, the CDR3 is TGCGCCAGCAGGGTCGGCTGGGTCTTGAACACTGAAGCTTTCTTT. Encoded protein: CASRVGWVLNTEAFF.

The genes are TRBV7-4 and TRBJ2-1, with 7 bases fitting TRBD1. The CDR3 extends over 17 amino acids. Germline V gives CDR1 SGHVT, CDR2 SQSDAQ. V trimming: 3 bases; J trimming: 7 bases; junction bases outside the gene matches: 15. The DNA of the CDR3 is TGTGCCAGCAGCTTGGCATTATCAGACAGGGAGCAGAATGAGCAGTTCTTC. It is translated as CASSLALSDREQNEQFF.

Comment on this clonotype: A junction end diverges from the germline sequence, so it may reflect a read error. The rearrangement uses TRBV5-5 and TRBJ1-4; 9 bases are shared with TRBD1. The germline V gene encodes CDR1 SGHKS and CDR2 YYEKEE (reference sequence). The CDR3 contains 16 residues. CDR3 in DNA: TGCGCCAGCAGCTTCGACAGGGGGGGAGTGGGTGAAAAACTGTTTTTT. It translates to CASSFDRGGVGEKLFF. Full variable domain (remainder filled in from reference TRBV5-5 and TRBJ1-4): DAGVTQSPTHLIKTRGQQVTLRCSPISGHKSVSWYQQVLGQGPQFIFQYYEKEERGRGNFPDRFSARQFPNYSSELNVNALLLGDSALYLCASSFDRGGVGEKLFFGSGTQLSVL.

This clonotype was seen ten or more times. This chain links TRBV25-1 with TRBJ2-6; 7 positions match TRBD1. This CDR3 region has 14 residues. The germline V gene has CDR1 MGHDK and CDR2 SYGVNS. V was clipped by 8 bases and J by 2 bases; unmatched bases: 3. The chain's CDR3 is CASGDRAGANVLTF. CDR3 bases: TGTGCCAGCGGAGACAGGGCTGGGGCCAACGTCCTGACTTTC.

Concerning this clonotype itself: This CDR3 fails to terminate in the conserved phenylalanine or tryptophan, so it likely reflects a read error. This chain connects TRBV7-3 to TRBJ1-2, with 9 positions matching TRBD1. CDR1 SGHTA and CDR2 FQGTGA come from the germline V gene. The V and J ends lost 6 bases and 9 bases, in that order; junction bases with no gene match: 8. There are 13 residues in the CDR3. CDR3 protein: CASRRDREGSYTI. As DNA, the CDR3 is TGTGCCAGCAGGCGGGACAGGGAAGGGAGCTACACCATC.

This clonotype appeared once. One end of the junction fails to match germline, which may point to a read error. The chain combines TRBV15 with TRBJ2-7; D remains ambiguous. Germline assignment: CDR1 LNHNV and CDR2 YYDKDF (reference sequence). The CDR3 totals 13 residues. The CDR3 bases are TGTGCCACCAGCAGTGATCAAGGTTACGCGCAGTACTTC. Its protein is CATSSDQGYAQYF.